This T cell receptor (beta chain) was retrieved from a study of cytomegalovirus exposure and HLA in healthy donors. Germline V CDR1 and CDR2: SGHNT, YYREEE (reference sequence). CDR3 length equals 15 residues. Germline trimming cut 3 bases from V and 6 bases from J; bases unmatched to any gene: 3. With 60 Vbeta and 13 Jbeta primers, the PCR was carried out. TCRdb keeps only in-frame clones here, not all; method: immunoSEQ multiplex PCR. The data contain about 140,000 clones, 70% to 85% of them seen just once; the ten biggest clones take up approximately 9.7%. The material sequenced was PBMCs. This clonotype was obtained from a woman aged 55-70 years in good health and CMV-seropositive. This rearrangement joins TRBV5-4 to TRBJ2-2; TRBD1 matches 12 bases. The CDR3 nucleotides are TGTGCCAGCAGCTCCGGGACAGGGGGCGCCGGGGAGCTGTTTTTT. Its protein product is CASSSGTGGAGELFF. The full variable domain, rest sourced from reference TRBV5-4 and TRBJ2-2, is ETGVTQSPTHLIKTRGQQVTLRCSSQSGHNTVSWYQQALGQGPQFIFQYYREEENGRGNFPPRFSGLQFPNYSSELNVNALELDDSALYLCASSSGTGGAGELFFGEGSRLTVL.